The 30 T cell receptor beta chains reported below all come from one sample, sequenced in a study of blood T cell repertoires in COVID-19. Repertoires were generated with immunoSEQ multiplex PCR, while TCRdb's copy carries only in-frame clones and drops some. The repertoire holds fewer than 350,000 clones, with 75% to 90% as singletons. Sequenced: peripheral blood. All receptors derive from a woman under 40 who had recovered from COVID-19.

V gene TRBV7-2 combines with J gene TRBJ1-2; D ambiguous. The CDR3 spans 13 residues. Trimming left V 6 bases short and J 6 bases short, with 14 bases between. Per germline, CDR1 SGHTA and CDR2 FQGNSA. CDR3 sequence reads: CASRRRQPNGYTF. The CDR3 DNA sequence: TGTGCCAGCAGAAGGCGGCAACCAAATGGCTACACCTTC.

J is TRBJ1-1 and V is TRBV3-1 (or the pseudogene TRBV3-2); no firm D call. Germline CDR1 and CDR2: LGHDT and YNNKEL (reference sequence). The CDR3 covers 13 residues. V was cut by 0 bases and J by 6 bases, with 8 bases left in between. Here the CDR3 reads CASSQDIRAEAFF. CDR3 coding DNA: TGTGCCAGCAGCCAAGATATACGGGCTGAAGCTTTCTTT.

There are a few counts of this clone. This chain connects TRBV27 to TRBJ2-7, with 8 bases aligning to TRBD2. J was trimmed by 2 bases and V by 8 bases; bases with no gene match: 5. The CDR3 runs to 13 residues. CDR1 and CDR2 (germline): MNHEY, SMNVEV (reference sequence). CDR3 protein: CASSPGGAYEQYF. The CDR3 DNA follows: TGTGCCAGCTCCCCCGGGGGGGCCTACGAGCAGTACTTC.

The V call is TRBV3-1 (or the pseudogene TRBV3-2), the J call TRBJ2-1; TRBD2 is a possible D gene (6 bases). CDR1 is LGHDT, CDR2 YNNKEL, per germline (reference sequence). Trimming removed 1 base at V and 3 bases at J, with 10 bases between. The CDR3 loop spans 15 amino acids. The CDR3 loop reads CASSQVTSRYNEQFF. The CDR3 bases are TGTGCCAGCAGCCAAGTAACTAGCCGCTACAATGAGCAGTTCTTC.

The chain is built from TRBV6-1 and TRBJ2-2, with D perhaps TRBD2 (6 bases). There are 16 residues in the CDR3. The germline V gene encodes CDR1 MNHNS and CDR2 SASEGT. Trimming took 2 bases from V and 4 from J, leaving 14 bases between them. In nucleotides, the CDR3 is TGTGCCAGCAGTGAATCCTCGGGGGATTCCACCGGGGAGCTGTTTTTT. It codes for CASSESSGDSTGELFF.

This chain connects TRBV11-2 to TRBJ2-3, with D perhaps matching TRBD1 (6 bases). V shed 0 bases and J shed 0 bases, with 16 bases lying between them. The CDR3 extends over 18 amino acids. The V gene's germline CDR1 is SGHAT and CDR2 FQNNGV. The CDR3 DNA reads TGTGCCAGCAGCTTAGATCTCCGTGGTAGGGGGAGCACAGATACGCAGTATTTT. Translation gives CASSLDLRGRGSTDTQYF.

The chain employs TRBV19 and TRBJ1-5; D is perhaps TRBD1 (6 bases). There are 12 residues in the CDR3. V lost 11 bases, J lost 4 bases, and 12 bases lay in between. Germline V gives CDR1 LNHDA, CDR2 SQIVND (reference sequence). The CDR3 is CAGSQGNQPQHF. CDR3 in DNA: TGTGCCGGATCACAGGGAAATCAGCCCCAGCATTTT.

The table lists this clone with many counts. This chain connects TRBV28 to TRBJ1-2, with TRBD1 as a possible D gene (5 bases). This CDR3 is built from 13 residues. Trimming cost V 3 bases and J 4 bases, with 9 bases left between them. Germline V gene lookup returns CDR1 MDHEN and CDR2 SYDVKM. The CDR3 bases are TGTGCCAGCAGTTTGGGGGGTTCCTATGGCTACACCTTC. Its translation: CASSLGGSYGYTF.

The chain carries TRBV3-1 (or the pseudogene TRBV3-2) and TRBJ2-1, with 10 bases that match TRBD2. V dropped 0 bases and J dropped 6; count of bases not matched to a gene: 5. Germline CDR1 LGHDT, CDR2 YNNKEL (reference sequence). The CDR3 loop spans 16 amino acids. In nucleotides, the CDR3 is TGTGCCAGCAGCCAAGACCCTAGCGGGAGTGGCAATGAGCAGTTCTTC. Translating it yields CASSQDPSGSGNEQFF.

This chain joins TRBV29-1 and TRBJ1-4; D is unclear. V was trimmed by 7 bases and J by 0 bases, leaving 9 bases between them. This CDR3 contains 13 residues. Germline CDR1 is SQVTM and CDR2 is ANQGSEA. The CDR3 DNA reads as TGCAGCGGCCGGTTCTCAACTAATGAAAAACTGTTTTTT. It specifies CSGRFSTNEKLFF.

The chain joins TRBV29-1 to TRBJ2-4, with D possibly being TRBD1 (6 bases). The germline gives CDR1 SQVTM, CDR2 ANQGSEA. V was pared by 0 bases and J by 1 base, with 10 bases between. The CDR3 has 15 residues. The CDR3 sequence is CSVEDRGLAKNIQYF. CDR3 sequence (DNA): TGCAGCGTTGAAGACAGGGGTTTGGCCAAAAACATTCAGTACTTC.

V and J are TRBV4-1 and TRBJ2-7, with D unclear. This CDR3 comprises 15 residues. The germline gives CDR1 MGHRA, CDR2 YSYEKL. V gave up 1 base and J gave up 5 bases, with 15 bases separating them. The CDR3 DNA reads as TGCGCCAGCAGCCAAGTATCCCTTGAGATGAACGAGCAGTACTTC. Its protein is CASSQVSLEMNEQYF.

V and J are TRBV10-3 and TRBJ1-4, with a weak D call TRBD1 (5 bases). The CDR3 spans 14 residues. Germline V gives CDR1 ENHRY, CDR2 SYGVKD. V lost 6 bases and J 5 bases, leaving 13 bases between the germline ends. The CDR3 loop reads CAISKDIRNEKLFF. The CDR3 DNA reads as TGTGCCATCAGCAAGGACATCCGGAATGAAAAACTGTTTTTT.

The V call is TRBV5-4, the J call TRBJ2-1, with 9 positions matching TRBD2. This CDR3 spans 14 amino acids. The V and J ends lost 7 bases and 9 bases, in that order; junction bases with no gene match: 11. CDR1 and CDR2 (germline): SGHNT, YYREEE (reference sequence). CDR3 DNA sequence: TGTGCCAGCGCAAGCGGGGGGCCGGATAGTGAGCAGTTCTTC. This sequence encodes CASASGGPDSEQFF.

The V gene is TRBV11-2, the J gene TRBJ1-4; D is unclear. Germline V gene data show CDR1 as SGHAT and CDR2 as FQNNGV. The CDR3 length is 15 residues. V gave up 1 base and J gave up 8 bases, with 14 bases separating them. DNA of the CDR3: TGTGCCAGCAGCTTAGTCGGTGTCAAGGAGGAAAAACTGTTTTTT. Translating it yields CASSLVGVKEEKLFF. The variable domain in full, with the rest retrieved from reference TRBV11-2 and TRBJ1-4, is EAGVAQSPRYKIIEKRQSVAFWCNPISGHATLYWYQQILGQGPKLLIQFQNNGVVDDSQLPKDRFSAERLKGVDSTLKIQPAKLEDSAVYLCASSLVGVKEEKLFFGSGTQLSVL.

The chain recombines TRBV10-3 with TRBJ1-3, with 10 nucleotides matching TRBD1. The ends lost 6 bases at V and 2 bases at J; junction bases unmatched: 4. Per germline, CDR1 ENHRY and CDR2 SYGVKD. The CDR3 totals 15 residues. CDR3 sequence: CAISGGQGAGNTIYF. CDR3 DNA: TGTGCCATCAGCGGTGGACAGGGGGCTGGAAACACCATATATTTT.

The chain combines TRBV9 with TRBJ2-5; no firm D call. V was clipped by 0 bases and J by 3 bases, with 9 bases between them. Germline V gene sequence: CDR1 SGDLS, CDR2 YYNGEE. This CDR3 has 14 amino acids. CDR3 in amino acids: CASSVASTEETQYF. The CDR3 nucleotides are TGTGCCAGCAGCGTAGCTTCCACAGAAGAGACCCAGTACTTC. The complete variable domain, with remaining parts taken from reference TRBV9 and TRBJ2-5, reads DSGVTQTPKHLITATGQRVTLRCSPRSGDLSVYWYQQSLDQGLQFLIQYYNGEERAKGNILERFSAQQFPDLHSELNLSSLELGDSALYFCASSVASTEETQYFGPGTRLLVL.

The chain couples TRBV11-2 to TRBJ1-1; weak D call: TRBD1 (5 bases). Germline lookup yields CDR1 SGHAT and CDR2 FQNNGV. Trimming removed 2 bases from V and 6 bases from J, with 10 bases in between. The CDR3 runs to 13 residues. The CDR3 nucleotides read TGTGCCAGCAGCTTATGGGGGGTTCCTGAAGCTTTCTTT. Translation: CASSLWGVPEAFF. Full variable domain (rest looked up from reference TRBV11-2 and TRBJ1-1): EAGVAQSPRYKIIEKRQSVAFWCNPISGHATLYWYQQILGQGPKLLIQFQNNGVVDDSQLPKDRFSAERLKGVDSTLKIQPAKLEDSAVYLCASSLWGVPEAFFGQGTRLTVV.

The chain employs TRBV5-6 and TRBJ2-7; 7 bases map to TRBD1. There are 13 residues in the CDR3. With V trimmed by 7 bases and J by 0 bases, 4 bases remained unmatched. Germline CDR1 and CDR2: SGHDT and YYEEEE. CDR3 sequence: CASFHRGSYEQYF. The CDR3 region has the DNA TGTGCCAGCTTCCACAGGGGCTCCTACGAGCAGTACTTC.

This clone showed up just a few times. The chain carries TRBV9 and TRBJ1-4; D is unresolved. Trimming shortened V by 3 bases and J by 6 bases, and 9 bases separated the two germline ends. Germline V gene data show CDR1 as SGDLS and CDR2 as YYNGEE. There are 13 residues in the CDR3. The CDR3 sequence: CASSGGGHEKLFF. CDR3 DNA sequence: TGTGCCAGCAGCGGCGGCGGGCATGAAAAACTGTTTTTT.

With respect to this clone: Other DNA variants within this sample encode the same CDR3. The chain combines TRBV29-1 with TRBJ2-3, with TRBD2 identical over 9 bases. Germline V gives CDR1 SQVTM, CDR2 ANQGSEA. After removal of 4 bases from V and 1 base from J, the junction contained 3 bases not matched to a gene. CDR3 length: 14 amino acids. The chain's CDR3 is CSVALAGGTDTQYF. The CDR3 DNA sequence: TGCAGCGTTGCCTTAGCGGGAGGCACAGATACGCAGTATTTT.

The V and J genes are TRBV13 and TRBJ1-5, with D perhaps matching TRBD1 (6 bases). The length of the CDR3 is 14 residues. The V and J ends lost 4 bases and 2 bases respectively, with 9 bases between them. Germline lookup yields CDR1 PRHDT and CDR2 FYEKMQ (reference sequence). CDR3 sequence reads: CASSSRQGNQPQHF. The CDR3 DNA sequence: TGTGCCAGCAGCTCTAGACAGGGCAATCAGCCCCAGCATTTT.

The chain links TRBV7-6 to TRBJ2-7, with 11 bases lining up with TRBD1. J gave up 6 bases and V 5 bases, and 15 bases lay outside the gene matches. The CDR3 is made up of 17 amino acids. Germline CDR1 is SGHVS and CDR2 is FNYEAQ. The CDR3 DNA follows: TGTGCCAGCAGCCCCTACATGATCCGGGACAGGGGGACCGAGCAGTACTTC. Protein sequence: CASSPYMIRDRGTEQYF.

CDR3 amino acids: CASSRGDTQYF. The CDR3 nucleotides read TGTGCCAGCAGCAGGGGGGACACGCAGTATTTT. This sequence joins TRBV12-3 or TRBV12-4 and TRBJ2-3, with D possibly TRBD1 on 7 matching bases. V was trimmed by 6 bases and J by 9 bases, leaving 10 bases between them. This CDR3 region has 11 residues.

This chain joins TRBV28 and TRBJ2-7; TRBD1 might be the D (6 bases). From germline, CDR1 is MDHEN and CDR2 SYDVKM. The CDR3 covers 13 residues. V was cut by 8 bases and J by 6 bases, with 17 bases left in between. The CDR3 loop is CASRTEQRVEQYF. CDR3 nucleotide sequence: TGTGCCAGCCGGACAGAGCAGAGGGTCGAGCAGTACTTC.

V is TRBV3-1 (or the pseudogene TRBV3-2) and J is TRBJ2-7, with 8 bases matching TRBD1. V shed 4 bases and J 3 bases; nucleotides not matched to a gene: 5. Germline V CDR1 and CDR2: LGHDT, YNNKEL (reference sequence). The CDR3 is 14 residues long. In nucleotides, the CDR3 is TGTGCCAGCAGCCCCGGACAGGGCGGCTACGAGCAGTACTTC. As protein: CASSPGQGGYEQYF.

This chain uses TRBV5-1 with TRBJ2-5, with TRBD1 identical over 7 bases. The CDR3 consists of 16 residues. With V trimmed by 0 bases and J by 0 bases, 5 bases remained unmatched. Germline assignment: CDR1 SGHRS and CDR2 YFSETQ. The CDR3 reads CASSLEDRRYQETQYF. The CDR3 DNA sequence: TGCGCCAGCAGCTTGGAGGACAGGCGGTACCAAGAGACCCAGTACTTC.

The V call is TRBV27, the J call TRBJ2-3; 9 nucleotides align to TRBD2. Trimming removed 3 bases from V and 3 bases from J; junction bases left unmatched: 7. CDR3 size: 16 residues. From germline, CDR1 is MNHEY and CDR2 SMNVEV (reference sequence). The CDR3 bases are TGTGCCAGCAGTTTCCGGGGGACTAGCAGGACAGATACGCAGTATTTT. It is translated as CASSFRGTSRTDTQYF.

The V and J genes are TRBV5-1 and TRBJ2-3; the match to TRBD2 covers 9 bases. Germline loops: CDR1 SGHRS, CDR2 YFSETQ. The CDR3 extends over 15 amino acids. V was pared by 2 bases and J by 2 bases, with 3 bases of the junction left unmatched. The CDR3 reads CASSFSGGNTDTQYF. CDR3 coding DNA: TGCGCCAGCAGCTTCAGCGGGGGGAACACAGATACGCAGTATTTT.

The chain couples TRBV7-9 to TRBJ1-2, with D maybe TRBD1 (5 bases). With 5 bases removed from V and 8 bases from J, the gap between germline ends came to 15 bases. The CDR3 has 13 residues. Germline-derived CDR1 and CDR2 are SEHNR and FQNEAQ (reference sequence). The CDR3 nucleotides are TGTGCCAGCAGCCAAGGGGAGGGCGGCGGCTACACCTTC. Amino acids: CASSQGEGGGYTF.